This T cell receptor beta chain was captured in a study of patients and donors after allogeneic stem cell transplantation. This clonotype was observed many times. This CDR3 contains 17 residues. Germline trimming cut 7 bases from V and 0 bases from J; bases unmatched to any gene: 14. CDR1 MDHEN and CDR2 SYDVKM come from the germline V gene. TCRdb itself ran the RT-PCR reads through MiXCR, one entry per CDR3 protein. This table holds hundreds of thousands of distinct CDR3 sequences, roughly 16% found once. The chain joins TRBV28 to TRBJ2-7; 8 bases line up with TRBD2. The clonotype originates from a human donor who was either an allogeneic HSCT recipient or a stem cell or donor lymphocyte infusion donor (not recorded which). It is not recorded whose cells these are; they may come from a transplant donor. The specimen sequenced was blood, either unsorted or a sorted T cell fraction (not recorded which). The CDR3 nucleotides are TGTGCCAGCACCCCAGTCGGGGCAGCGGGAGACTCCTACGAGCAGTACTTC. This sequence encodes CASTPVGAAGDSYEQYF.